One and the same sample provided the 11 T cell receptor beta chains below, sequenced in a study of shared clonotypes between healthy human individuals. Here immunoSEQ multiplex PCR was the method, and the copy in TCRdb shows in-frame clones only, minus some. The sample includes about 2.4 million clones, approximately 94% of them seen just once. Sequencing input: naive CD4+ T cells from PBMCs. As for subset: CD45RA+ positively selected. The receptors stem from a man younger than 35 in good health. Some clones in this sample may be carry-over from other donors' samples.

In its sample, this clone was seen once. This rearrangement joins TRBV10-3 to TRBJ2-5; 10 nucleotides agree with TRBD2. V shed 3 bases and J 3 bases; nucleotides not matched to a gene: 4. Germline CDR1 is ENHRY and CDR2 is SYGVKD. There are 15 residues in the CDR3. CDR3 region: CAISEGLAVKETQYF. Here the CDR3 DNA reads TGTGCCATCAGTGAAGGACTAGCGGTAAAAGAGACCCAGTACTTC.

This chain links TRBV28 with TRBJ1-5; possibly TRBD1 for D (5 bases). This CDR3 is built from 12 residues. Germline CDR1 reads MDHEN; CDR2 reads SYDVKM. V lost 6 bases to trimming and J lost 3 bases, with 6 bases between them. The CDR3, as DNA: TGTGCCAGCAGGACAGTCAATCAGCCCCAGCATTTT. Encoded protein: CASRTVNQPQHF.

This clone appeared a single time. The chain employs TRBV5-1 and TRBJ2-1; 8 bases are shared with TRBD2. After removal of 2 bases from V and 5 bases from J, the junction contained 0 bases not matched to a gene. This CDR3 comprises 13 residues. The V gene's germline CDR1 is SGHRS and CDR2 YFSETQ. Written as DNA, the CDR3 is TGCGCCAGCAGCTTTAGCGGGGACAATGAGCAGTTCTTC. As protein: CASSFSGDNEQFF. Looking up the rest from reference TRBV5-1 and TRBJ2-1 gives the full variable domain: KAGVTQTPRYLIKTRGQQVTLSCSPISGHRSVSWYQQTPGQGLQFLFEYFSETQRNKGNFPGRFSGRQFSNSRSEMNVSTLELGDSALYLCASSFSGDNEQFFGPGTRLTVL.

This clone was detected only once. The V call is TRBV6-4, the J call TRBJ1-2; TRBD1 matches 7 bases. Germline CDR1 is MRHNA and CDR2 is SNTAGT. CDR3 length: 15 residues. V dropped 2 bases and J dropped 6; count of bases not matched to a gene: 9. CDR3 coding DNA: TGTGCCAGCAGTGACCACCCTCAGGGGGGTAATGGCTACACCTTC. Encoded protein: CASSDHPQGGNGYTF.

The J gene is TRBJ1-2, the V gene TRBV5-4, with unresolved D. The CDR3 is 14 residues long. Trimming removed 3 bases from V and 2 bases from J, with 11 bases in between. Germline V CDR1 and CDR2: SGHNT, YYREEE (reference sequence). In DNA form, the CDR3 reads TGTGCCAGCAGCTCCCGTTGGGGAAACTATGGCTACACCTTC. This gives the protein CASSSRWGNYGYTF.

The chain's CDR3 is CASSVNAGTSGSYEQYF. CDR3 DNA: TGCGCCAGCAGCGTGAACGCAGGGACTAGCGGCTCCTACGAGCAGTACTTC. J is TRBJ2-7 and V is TRBV5-1; TRBD2 aligns across 11 bases. V shed 4 bases and J 0 bases; nucleotides not matched to a gene: 9. The germline CDR1 and CDR2 sequences are SGHRS and YFSETQ. CDR3 length: 17 residues.

This clone was seen more than once but under ten times. The chain couples TRBV5-1 to TRBJ1-5, with 10 bases aligning to TRBD1. The germline CDR1 and CDR2 sequences are SGHRS and YFSETQ. Trimming at V came to 4 bases and at J to 3 bases, leaving 4 bases not matched to a gene. This CDR3 comprises 15 residues. The CDR3 loop reads CASSGGTGDNQPQHF. CDR3 coding DNA: TGCGCCAGCAGCGGCGGGACAGGGGACAATCAGCCCCAGCATTTT.

The rearrangement joins TRBV2 to TRBJ1-2, with D possibly being TRBD1 (6 bases). This CDR3 spans 15 amino acids. Germline V gene sequence: CDR1 SNHLY, CDR2 FYNNEI. Trimming shortened V by 5 bases and J by 2 bases, and 15 bases separated the two germline ends. The CDR3 DNA reads TGTGCCAGCAGTCCCCCGGGGGCTCTAAACTATGGCTACACCTTC. Its protein is CASSPPGALNYGYTF.

CDR3 in amino acids: CASSRGEWSPLHF. The CDR3 nucleotides are TGTGCCAGCAGTCGGGGAGAATGGTCACCCCTCCACTTT. The V and J genes are TRBV28 and TRBJ1-6, with D uncertain. V lost 5 bases and J 10 bases, leaving 12 bases between the germline ends. CDR1 is MDHEN, CDR2 SYDVKM, per germline. The CDR3 loop spans 13 amino acids.

The chain is built from TRBV20-1 and TRBJ2-1; 7 bases map to TRBD1. This CDR3 spans 11 amino acids. Germline V gene lookup returns CDR1 DFQATT and CDR2 SNEGSKA (reference sequence). With V trimmed by 7 bases and J by 7 bases, 4 bases remained unmatched. For the CDR3, the DNA is TGCAGTGTAGACAGGGAGAATGAGCAGTTCTTC. It encodes CSVDRENEQFF.

The V call is TRBV28, the J call TRBJ2-7; TRBD1 matches 9 bases. The germline gives CDR1 MDHEN, CDR2 SYDVKM. The CDR3 length is 16 residues. V shed 8 bases, J shed 2 bases, and the junction held 13 bases outside the gene matches. CDR3 region: CASHRYGDRVPYEQYF. CDR3 sequence (DNA): TGTGCCAGCCATAGATATGGGGACAGGGTGCCCTACGAGCAGTACTTC.